Given below is one TCR beta chain in context. Its specificity is not known. The CDR3 spans 15 residues. Between the trimmed V and J ends, which lost 6 bases and 7 bases, there was a span of 23 bases. Per the germline V gene, CDR1 is DFQATT and CDR2 is SNEGSKA (reference sequence). The donor group consisted entirely of healthy Caucasians. A universal primer site came from template switching; cDNA carried unique molecular identifiers. Via MiXCR, TCRdb re-called the 5' RACE reads, giving one row per CDR3 protein. The sample has approximately 690,000 distinct CDR3 sequences; around 5.7% are singletons. The sample is drawn from a study of identical twins. Findings of the study overall: The degree of excess twin sharing was weaker in beta out-of-frame sequences.

Sample: naive T cells sorted from blood. This sequence originates from a man aged 18-30 years in good health. The chain couples TRBV20-1 to TRBJ2-3, with TRBD2 as a possible D gene (5 bases). CDR3 loop: CSATGVGPSINTQYF. DNA of the CDR3: TGCAGTGCCACCGGGGTAGGACCCTCGATTAATACGCAGTATTTT.